This TCR beta chain emerged from a study of cytomegalovirus exposure and HLA in healthy donors. Trimming removed 0 bases at V and 5 bases at J, with 10 bases between. Germline V gives CDR1 ENHRY, CDR2 SYGVKD. The CDR3 totals 14 residues. PCR amplification relied on 60 Vbeta primers (plus 13 Jbeta primers). Profiled with immunoSEQ multiplex PCR; TCRdb holds only in-frame clones, not every one. The sample has about 120,000 clones; 80% are singletons. About this clone: What it recognizes is unknown.

Study outcomes and limitations: In an earlier analysis, about 87% or about 30%: the productive usage of most TCR beta V segments.

The receptor comes from a man under 40 in good health and CMV-seropositive. Sequencing used PBMCs. The rearrangement uses TRBV10-3 and TRBJ1-1, with D possibly being TRBD1 (6 bases). Written as DNA, the CDR3 is TGTGCCATCAGTGAGTCGAGGGGGGGGACTGAAGCTTTCTTT. Translation gives CAISESRGGTEAFF.